This TCR beta chain was documented in a study of blood T cells in healthy people across ages. Study overall: Template switching recovered approximately one barcoded beta molecule for every two T cells.

The length of the CDR3 is 14 residues. Per germline, CDR1 LGHNA and CDR2 YNFKEQ. V was clipped by 2 bases and J by 3 bases; unmatched bases: 1. This clonotype was counted only a few times. Next came a second PCR, run for about 6 to 12 cycles, which used a sample-barcoded 5' primer along with a J-beta primer mix. Tags on each cDNA molecule came from a template-switch adaptor with 12 random nucleotides. Sequencing of every sample gave 2.5 million or more CDR3-containing paired-end reads. From the 5' RACE reads, TCRdb called clonotypes with MiXCR, one entry per CDR3 protein. This table has around 2 million distinct CDR3 sequences, around 42% appearing once.

V gene TRBV4-2 combines with J gene TRBJ2-1; 7 bases line up with TRBD2. The sequence came from a human donor in good health. The sequenced material came from blood. CDR3 amino acids: CASSQSGDYNEQFF. CDR3 nucleotide sequence: TGTGCCAGCAGCCAAAGCGGGGACTACAATGAGCAGTTCTTC.